Included here is one T cell receptor beta chain sequence, with context. Its antigen is undetermined. This sample was included in a study of cytomegalovirus exposure and HLA in healthy donors. Germline assignment: CDR1 SQVTM and CDR2 ANQGSEA. V lost 7 bases and J lost 3; bases outside the gene matches: 10. The CDR3 is made up of 17 amino acids. With 60 Vbeta and 13 Jbeta primers, the PCR was carried out. Source study methods: In a later analysis, roughly 11 million of 65 million to 80 million unique beta chains occurred in at least two donors. Measured with immunoSEQ multiplex PCR; TCRdb has only the in-frame clones, and not every one. V, J and clone size derive from that table, while D and trimming were established from the DNA sequence. Of 120,000 to 150,000 clones in the sample, 70% to 75% are singletons; the top ten hold around 1.4%. General observations from the study: A later analysis showed HLA-associated TCR beta chains outstripping equally common others in clonal expansion. Earlier results showed most TCR beta V segments being productive about 87% or about 30% of the time. TCR association rates varied by HLA locus in a later analysis, with DRB1 highest and HLA-C lowest.

The material sequenced was PBMCs. The chain couples TRBV29-1 to TRBJ2-3; 16 bases line up with TRBD2. The clonotype comes from a woman in her forties in good health and CMV-seronegative. The CDR3 nucleotides read TGCAGCGCTCCAGGGACTAGCGGGGGGGCCGTTACAGATACGCAGTATTTT. Translating gives CSAPGTSGGAVTDTQYF.